A selection of T cell receptor beta chains follows, all from one sample in a study of cytomegalovirus exposure and HLA in healthy donors. TCRdb's copy holds only in-frame clones and misses some; the assay was immunoSEQ multiplex PCR. The table records roughly 140,000 clones, over 65% of them present only once. Sequencing used PBMCs. The receptors were gathered from a male donor in good health and CMV-seronegative. Both conserved end residues are part of each CDR3. Each record gives: J gene, clone size, V gene, D gene, CDR3 protein, CDR3 DNA. The D gene is left open where the match is weak. Clone size is stated in some rows and not others, as once, few, many or a class when expanded.

J gene: TRBJ2-2
clone size: .
V gene: TRBV19
D gene: TRBD2
CDR3 protein: CASSTGEGSAGELFF
CDR3 DNA: TGTGCCAGTAGTACGGGGGAGGGGTCGGCCGGGGAGCTGTTTTTT

J gene: TRBJ2-7
clone size: .
V gene: TRBV14
D gene: .
CDR3 protein: CASSQAGANVKQYF
CDR3 DNA: TGTGCCAGCAGCCAAGCGGGAGCCAATGTGAAGCAGTACTTC

J gene: TRBJ2-6
clone size: .
V gene: TRBV7-9
D gene: .
CDR3 protein: CASSRDTSSWAGANVLTF
CDR3 DNA: TGTGCCAGCAGCCGGGACACTTCCTCTTGGGCTGGGGCCAACGTCCTGACTTTC

J gene: TRBJ2-3
clone size: once
V gene: TRBV7-2
D gene: TRBD2
CDR3 protein: CASSLPTSGYTDTQYF
CDR3 DNA: TGTGCCAGCAGCCTACCGACTAGCGGATACACAGATACGCAGTATTTT

J gene: TRBJ1-5
clone size: .
V gene: TRBV19
D gene: .
CDR3 protein: CASSEDSFPGYNQPQHF
CDR3 DNA: TGTGCCAGTAGTGAGGATTCCTTTCCAGGGTACAATCAGCCCCAGCATTTT

J gene: TRBJ1-2
clone size: once
V gene: TRBV7-9
D gene: TRBD1
CDR3 protein: CASVNYRGGGGSYTF
CDR3 DNA: TGTGCCAGCGTTAATTACAGGGGGGGTGGAGGTAGCTACACCTTC

J gene: TRBJ1-2
clone size: .
V gene: TRBV12-5
D gene: .
CDR3 protein: CASGFQNYGYTF
CDR3 DNA: TGTGCTAGTGGCTTCCAGAACTATGGCTACACCTTC

J gene: TRBJ2-2
clone size: once
V gene: TRBV7-2
D gene: TRBD2
CDR3 protein: CASSFSRIAGTNTGELFF
CDR3 DNA: TGTGCCAGCAGCTTCTCGAGGATAGCGGGAACGAACACCGGGGAGCTGTTTTTT

J gene: TRBJ2-7
clone size: .
V gene: TRBV19
D gene: .
CDR3 protein: CASEEGNEQYF
CDR3 DNA: TGTGCCAGTGAGGAGGGGAACGAGCAGTACTTC

J gene: TRBJ2-3
clone size: .
V gene: TRBV5-4
D gene: TRBD1
CDR3 protein: CASSQAGDRGFTDTQYF
CDR3 DNA: TGCGCCAGCAGCCAAGCGGGCGACAGGGGGTTCACAGATACGCAGTATTTT

J gene: TRBJ1-5
clone size: .
V gene: TRBV4-3
D gene: .
CDR3 protein: CASSQDKGLNQPQHF
CDR3 DNA: TGCGCCAGCAGCCAAGATAAAGGACTTAATCAGCCCCAGCATTTT

J gene: TRBJ2-6
clone size: .
V gene: TRBV6-5
D gene: TRBD1
CDR3 protein: CAFRDSHSGANVLTF
CDR3 DNA: TGTGCCTTTCGGGACAGTCACTCTGGGGCCAACGTCCTGACTTTC

J gene: TRBJ1-2
clone size: .
V gene: TRBV13
D gene: .
CDR3 protein: CASSPGDYRNYGYTF
CDR3 DNA: TGTGCCAGCTCCCCGGGCGACTATAGGAACTATGGCTACACCTTC

J gene: TRBJ1-5
clone size: .
V gene: TRBV6-1
D gene: .
CDR3 protein: CASRDYWTNQPQHF
CDR3 DNA: TGTGCCAGCAGGGACTATTGGACCAATCAGCCCCAGCATTTT

J gene: TRBJ1-5
clone size: .
V gene: TRBV2
D gene: TRBD1
CDR3 protein: CASSDGQGVNQPQHF
CDR3 DNA: TGTGCCAGCAGTGATGGTCAGGGGGTCAATCAGCCCCAGCATTTT

J gene: TRBJ1-5
clone size: .
V gene: TRBV27
D gene: .
CDR3 protein: CASSLAGVGLQPQHF
CDR3 DNA: TGTGCCAGCAGTTTAGCGGGGGTTGGGTTACAGCCCCAGCATTTT

J gene: TRBJ2-1
clone size: once
V gene: TRBV28
D gene: .
CDR3 protein: CASSLRGWEGHNEQFF
CDR3 DNA: TGTGCCAGCAGTTTAAGGGGGTGGGAGGGCCACAATGAGCAGTTCTTC

J gene: TRBJ1-3
clone size: .
V gene: TRBV30
D gene: TRBD1
CDR3 protein: CAEEGTDGNTIYF
CDR3 DNA: TGTGCCGAAGAAGGGACAGACGGAAACACCATATATTTT

J gene: TRBJ2-5
clone size: .
V gene: TRBV2
D gene: .
CDR3 protein: CASRAGETQYF
CDR3 DNA: TGTGCCAGCAGGGCGGGGGAGACCCAGTACTTC

J gene: TRBJ2-3
clone size: once
V gene: TRBV5-6
D gene: .
CDR3 protein: CASSPDLGWGTDTQYF
CDR3 DNA: TGTGCCAGCAGCCCGGACTTGGGATGGGGCACAGATACGCAGTATTTT

J gene: TRBJ2-1
clone size: few
V gene: TRBV6-1
D gene: .
CDR3 protein: CASSYFRNEQFF
CDR3 DNA: TGTGCCAGCAGTTATTTTCGCAATGAGCAGTTCTTC

J gene: TRBJ2-2
clone size: .
V gene: TRBV7-3
D gene: .
CDR3 protein: CASRLRDTGELFF
CDR3 DNA: TGTGCCAGCAGACTCAGGGACACCGGGGAGCTGTTTTTT

J gene: TRBJ1-5
clone size: few
V gene: TRBV2
D gene: TRBD1
CDR3 protein: CASIGTGDSNQPQHF
CDR3 DNA: TGTGCCAGCATTGGGACAGGGGATAGCAATCAGCCCCAGCATTTT

J gene: TRBJ2-2
clone size: .
V gene: TRBV2
D gene: TRBD2
CDR3 protein: CASSSWTGGYTGALFF
CDR3 DNA: TGTGCCAGCAGTTCTTGGACGGGAGGTTACACCGGGGCGCTGTTTTTT

J gene: TRBJ1-1
clone size: .
V gene: TRBV2
D gene: .
CDR3 protein: CASSESVGREGPSTEAFF
CDR3 DNA: TGTGCCAGCAGTGAATCTGTGGGCAGGGAGGGTCCGAGCACTGAAGCTTTCTTT

J gene: TRBJ2-7
clone size: .
V gene: TRBV5-1
D gene: TRBD2
CDR3 protein: CASSATSGSNEQYF
CDR3 DNA: TGCGCCAGCAGCGCGACTAGCGGGAGTAACGAGCAGTACTTC

J gene: TRBJ2-1
clone size: few
V gene: TRBV15
D gene: .
CDR3 protein: CATSREAGPYSYNEQFF
CDR3 DNA: TGTGCCACCAGCAGAGAAGCGGGCCCATACTCCTACAATGAGCAGTTCTTC

J gene: TRBJ1-2
clone size: .
V gene: TRBV19
D gene: .
CDR3 protein: CASTGVQGPMMSGYTF
CDR3 DNA: TGTGCCAGTACCGGGGTTCAGGGGCCAATGATGAGTGGCTACACCTTC

J gene: TRBJ2-2
clone size: .
V gene: TRBV7-3
D gene: .
CDR3 protein: CASSLRAGELFF
CDR3 DNA: TGTGCCAGCAGCCTCAGGGCCGGGGAGCTGTTTTTT

J gene: TRBJ2-1
clone size: .
V gene: TRBV27
D gene: .
CDR3 protein: CASSLSGQHSYNEQFF
CDR3 DNA: TGTGCTAGCAGTTTATCGGGACAACACTCCTACAATGAGCAGTTCTTC

J gene: TRBJ2-5
clone size: .
V gene: TRBV13
D gene: TRBD1
CDR3 protein: CASSPGQSIQETQYF
CDR3 DNA: TGTGCCAGCAGCCCGGGACAGAGCATCCAAGAGACCCAGTACTTC

J gene: TRBJ2-1
clone size: once
V gene: TRBV27
D gene: TRBD2
CDR3 protein: CASSLYGREQFF
CDR3 DNA: TGTGCCAGCAGTTTATACGGGAGGGAGCAGTTCTTC

J gene: TRBJ1-2
clone size: once
V gene: TRBV19
D gene: .
CDR3 protein: CASTPQGSNYGYTF
CDR3 DNA: TGTGCCAGTACCCCACAGGGATCTAACTATGGCTACACCTTC

J gene: TRBJ2-7
clone size: .
V gene: TRBV29-1
D gene: TRBD2
CDR3 protein: CSVEDLAGVSYEQYF
CDR3 DNA: TGCAGCGTTGAAGATCTAGCGGGAGTATCCTACGAGCAGTACTTC

J gene: TRBJ2-7
clone size: few
V gene: TRBV5-1
D gene: .
CDR3 protein: CASSGGPQGPLYEQYF
CDR3 DNA: TGCGCCAGCAGCGGGGGCCCTCAGGGTCCACTCTACGAGCAGTACTTC

J gene: TRBJ2-1
clone size: .
V gene: TRBV6-4
D gene: TRBD2
CDR3 protein: CASSDSSSGTINEQFF
CDR3 DNA: TGTGCCAGCAGTGACTCGTCTAGCGGGACTATCAATGAGCAGTTCTTC

J gene: TRBJ1-2
clone size: .
V gene: TRBV4-1
D gene: .
CDR3 protein: CASSQAAGDTYGYTF
CDR3 DNA: TGCGCCAGCAGCCAAGCGGCAGGGGACACCTATGGCTACACCTTC

J gene: TRBJ1-3
clone size: .
V gene: TRBV5-6
D gene: .
CDR3 protein: CASSFRGMDSGNTIYF
CDR3 DNA: TGTGCCAGCAGCTTCAGAGGGATGGACTCTGGAAACACCATATATTTT

J gene: TRBJ2-7
clone size: .
V gene: TRBV7-8
D gene: .
CDR3 protein: CASSPKGVDMWGFYEQYF
CDR3 DNA: TGTGCCAGCAGCCCGAAAGGGGTGGACATGTGGGGATTCTACGAGCAGTACTTC